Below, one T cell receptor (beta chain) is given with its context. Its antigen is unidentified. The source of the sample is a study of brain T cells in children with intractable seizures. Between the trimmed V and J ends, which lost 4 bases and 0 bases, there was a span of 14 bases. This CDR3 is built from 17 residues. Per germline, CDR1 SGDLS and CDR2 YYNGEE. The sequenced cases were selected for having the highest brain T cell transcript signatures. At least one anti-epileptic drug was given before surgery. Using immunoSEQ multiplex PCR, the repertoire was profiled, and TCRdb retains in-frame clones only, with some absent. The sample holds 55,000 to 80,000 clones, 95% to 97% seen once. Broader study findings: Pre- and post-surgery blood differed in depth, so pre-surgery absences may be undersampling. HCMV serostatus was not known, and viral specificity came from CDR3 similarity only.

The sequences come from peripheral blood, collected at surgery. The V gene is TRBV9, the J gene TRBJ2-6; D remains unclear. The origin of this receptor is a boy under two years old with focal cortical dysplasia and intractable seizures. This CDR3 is CASSLHVSPSGANVLTF. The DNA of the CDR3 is TGTGCCAGCAGCCTCCACGTCTCCCCCTCTGGGGCCAACGTCCTGACTTTC.